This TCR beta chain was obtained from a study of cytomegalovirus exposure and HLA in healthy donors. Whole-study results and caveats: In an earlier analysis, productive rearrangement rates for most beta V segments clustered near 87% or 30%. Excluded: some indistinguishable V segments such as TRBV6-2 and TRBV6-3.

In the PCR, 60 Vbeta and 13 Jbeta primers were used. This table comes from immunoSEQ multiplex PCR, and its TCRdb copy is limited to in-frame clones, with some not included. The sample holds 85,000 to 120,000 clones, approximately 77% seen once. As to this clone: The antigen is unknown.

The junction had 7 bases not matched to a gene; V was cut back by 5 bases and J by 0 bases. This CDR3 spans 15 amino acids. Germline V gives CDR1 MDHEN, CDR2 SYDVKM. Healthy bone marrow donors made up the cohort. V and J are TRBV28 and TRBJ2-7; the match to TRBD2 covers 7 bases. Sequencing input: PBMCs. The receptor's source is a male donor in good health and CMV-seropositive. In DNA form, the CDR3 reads TGTGCCAGCAGTCCCCATGGGGAGGGCTCCTACGAGCAGTACTTC. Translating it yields CASSPHGEGSYEQYF.